This T cell receptor beta chain was sequenced during a study of early stage breast cancer tumors listed by TCRdb under 2017. Regarding the research as a whole: Of the approximately 15 invasive breast tumors, about a dozen were found to be estrogen receptor-positive, progesterone receptor-positive and HER2-negative. Of the approximately twelve ER+/PR+/HER2- tumors, eight were classified as invasive ductal carcinomas and four as invasive lobular carcinomas. On average, each sample got about 10-fold read coverage. A total of 2,651,842 templates, representing some 1,000,000 unique clonotypes, were detected across all samples. Study-wide conclusions, independent of this receptor: Because the cohort was small, a breakdown by tumor subtype could not be done. Chain pairing and functional markers such as CD4, CD8 and FOXP3 were not captured by bulk genomic DNA sequencing of unsorted cells. Enriched TCRB sequences shared across patients were found to be mostly commonly generated sequences that were unlikely to play an important role in the tumor microenvironment. Repertoires from blood resembled normal breast more closely than tumor, and using blood as a reference for each tissue separated tumor from normal in 14 of 16 patients. About 2.5-fold higher T cell density and higher clonality were observed in tumors than in adjacent normal breast tissue.

Regarding this clone: What antigen it recognizes has not been identified. Base quality data are lacking; no much larger clone is found one base away.

From V the trimming removes 3 bases and from J it removes 4 bases, while the gene matches leave 9 bases of the junction unaccounted for. The CDR3 starts with the cysteine, ends with the phenylalanine, and has 17 residues. Only the CDR3 region is kept as DNA, spanning 51 bases read in frame from base 1. CDR1 and CDR2 are read off the germline V gene as LGHNA and YSLEER. Every sample was amplified as two independent genomic DNA replicates, using 0.5 to 0.6 ug for blood and about 1.6 ug for tumor or normal breast. TCRB sequencing of genomic DNA was carried out with the ImmunoSeq Intro kit according to the manufacturer's instructions. For absolute quantification, the 31-cycle multiplex PCR included proprietary primers along with spike-in control sequences. Single-end 150-bp reads were used to sequence an 87-bp fragment covering the CDR3 and the flanking V and J genes. Each lane of an Illumina MiSeq running version 3.0 chemistry carried seven multiplexed samples, with two replicates apiece. Per the source publication's procedure: The vendor's proprietary pipeline handled the raw data processing, merging both replicates into a single result for each sample. To define clonotypes, the study grouped productive rearrangements that shared the V-gene family, CDR3 amino acid sequence and J-gene segment. Clonality was calculated as 1 minus the normalized Shannon entropy (Pielou evenness) of TCRB abundances. T cell density was estimated as total templates divided by the number of input cells, with the number of input cells inferred from the DNA input amount. Recon, run with its default parameters, was used to estimate overall repertoire diversity and clonality. A clonotype was considered tumor-enriched if its abundance in tumor exceeded 0.1% and was at least 32-fold higher than its abundance in normal breast. TCRdb carries this immuneACCESS record with in-frame sequences only. Its versions omit some clonotypes, under half of them owing to an unresolved V gene in the studies checked, with the rest unexplained. For V, J and clone size, that table is used; D and trimming come from the DNA. The sample records 40,000 to 60,000 clones, approximately 80% of which are singletons. The ten largest clones take up roughly 1.4% of the sample.

The study profiled bulk TCR beta-chain repertoires in matched peripheral blood, tumor and adjacent normal breast tissue taken from about 15 patients with early-stage breast cancer. Before surgery, about 5-10 mL of whole blood was collected into EDTA tubes and then processed within 2 hours. Peripheral blood mononuclear cells were isolated by Ficoll-Paque centrifugation in SepMate-50 tubes. PBMCs were cryopreserved in around 90% FBS with roughly 10% DMSO in aliquots of roughly 1.8 to 4.5 million cells and stored in liquid nitrogen. Genomic DNA was extracted with the Qiagen AllPrep DNA/RNA Mini kit. The sample comprised blood. The rearranged segments are TRBV4-3 and TRBJ2-1; 10 bases in between match TRBD2. The clonotype was recovered from a person aged 50 to 59 with breast cancer. The CDR3 corresponds to CASSQGAGGGPYNEQFF. The nucleotides are TGCGCCAGCAGCCAGGGAGCGGGAGGGGGGCCTTACAATGAGCAGTTCTTC.